These 27 T cell receptor beta chains were all obtained from the same sample, sequenced in a study of graft-versus-host responses after intestinal transplantation. Plates contained 200,000 CFSE-labeled responder cells and 200,000 irradiated, violet-dye-labeled stimulator cells. Measured with immunoSEQ multiplex PCR; TCRdb has only the in-frame clones, and not every one. This sample yields about 12,000 clones, of which roughly 37% are seen a single time; about 3.4% belongs to the top ten. Sample: alloreactive CD8+ T cells from a mixed lymphocyte reaction culture, taken before intestinal transplant. Noted subset: CFSE-low proliferating T cells sorted from approximately six-day pre-transplant mixed lymphocyte reaction (GvH or HvG direction). The origin of the receptors is a human patient who received an intestinal transplant.

The rearrangement links TRBV6-6 to TRBJ1-2; D unresolved. This CDR3 has 12 amino acids. From germline, CDR1 is MNHNY and CDR2 SVGAGI (reference sequence). V was trimmed by 5 bases and J by 4 bases, leaving 8 bases between them. The CDR3 nucleotides read TGTGCCAGCAGTAGCGGACGCTATGGCTACACCTTC. It specifies CASSSGRYGYTF.

This chain uses TRBV7-6 with TRBJ2-1; D uncertain. The CDR3 contains 14 residues. The V and J ends lost 1 base and 3 bases respectively, with 7 bases between them. Germline V gene sequence: CDR1 SGHVS, CDR2 FNYEAQ. Here the CDR3 DNA reads TGTGCCAGCAGCTTAGGGGCTAGCTACAATGAGCAGTTCTTC. This sequence encodes CASSLGASYNEQFF.

This rearrangement joins TRBV29-1 to TRBJ1-2; D is unresolved. Germline CDR1 and CDR2: SQVTM and ANQGSEA. The V and J ends lost 4 bases and 2 bases respectively, with 5 bases between them. This CDR3 comprises 11 residues. CDR3 nucleotide sequence: TGCAGCGTTGTGGACAACTATGGCTACACCTTC. Encoded protein: CSVVDNYGYTF.

This clone was detected a few times. This sequence joins TRBV5-4 and TRBJ1-1; TRBD1 matches 7 bases. V shed 2 bases and J 1 base; nucleotides not matched to a gene: 2. The CDR3 is made up of 14 amino acids. Germline V gives CDR1 SGHNT, CDR2 YYREEE (reference sequence). In DNA form, the CDR3 reads TGTGCCAGCAGCTTCAGGGGGGGGAACACTGAAGCTTTCTTT. This encodes CASSFRGGNTEAFF.

V and J are TRBV4-1 and TRBJ1-2; D gene unclear. Germline V gene sequence: CDR1 MGHRA, CDR2 YSYEKL. The CDR3 is made up of 17 amino acids. Deletions cut 4 bases from V and 2 bases from J, with 20 bases between. The CDR3 nucleotides read TGCGCCAGCAGCCCCAAGATATGGAAACACCGGAACTATGGCTACACCTTC. As protein: CASSPKIWKHRNYGYTF.

This clone was picked up a small number of times. The chain joins TRBV10-1 to TRBJ2-1; TRBD2 might be the D (6 bases). The length of the CDR3 is 13 residues. With 6 bases removed from V and 8 bases from J, the gap between germline ends came to 14 bases. Germline assignment: CDR1 WNHNN and CDR2 SYGVQD (reference sequence). This CDR3 reads CASRLAPLYEQFF. The CDR3 coding sequence is TGCGCCAGCAGACTAGCTCCCTTGTATGAGCAGTTCTTC.

This clone was observed a few times. The J gene is TRBJ1-2, the V gene TRBV7-3; a possible D gene is TRBD1 (5 bases). Trimming took off 2 bases at V and 8 bases at J, with 15 bases between the two ends. This CDR3 spans 14 amino acids. Germline V lookup: CDR1 SGHTA, CDR2 FQGTGA. The CDR3 region has the DNA TGTGCCAGCAGCTTAGATCAGGGCTTGGACGGCTACACCTTC. Amino acids: CASSLDQGLDGYTF.

The chain has TRBV4-1 and TRBJ2-7, with 14 bases matching TRBD2. The CDR3 extends over 18 amino acids. With 3 bases clipped from V and 1 base from J, the junction kept 8 bases outside the gene matches. Germline V gene lookup returns CDR1 MGHRA and CDR2 YSYEKL. The chain's CDR3 is CASSHLTSGREPSYEQYF. The CDR3 DNA reads as TGCGCCAGCAGCCACCTGACTAGCGGGAGGGAACCTTCCTACGAGCAGTACTTC.

The chain carries TRBV9 and TRBJ1-2; D gene uncertain. Germline assignment: CDR1 SGDLS and CDR2 YYNGEE. This CDR3 comprises 14 residues. V was clipped by 3 bases and J by 2 bases, with 11 bases between them. As DNA, the CDR3 is TGTGCCAGCAGCGGGGTTGGGGAGAACTATGGCTACACCTTC. Residues: CASSGVGENYGYTF.

This clone was counted between two and nine times. The chain joins TRBV28 to TRBJ2-1, with TRBD2 matching 7 bases. The CDR3 consists of 15 residues. Germline trimming cut 2 bases from V and 12 bases from J; bases unmatched to any gene: 13. The germline V gene encodes CDR1 MDHEN and CDR2 SYDVKM. The CDR3 sequence: CASSLMLAAWRRQFF. The CDR3 DNA reads TGTGCCAGCAGTTTAATGCTAGCGGCTTGGCGGAGGCAGTTCTTC. Supplemented by reference TRBV28 and TRBJ2-1, the full variable domain reads DVKVTQSSRYLVKRTGEKVFLECVQDMDHENMFWYRQDPGLGLRLIYFSYDVKMKEKGDIPEGYSVSREKKERFSLILESASTNQTSMYLCASSLMLAAWRRQFFGPGTRLTVL.

The sample holds a few counts of this clone. The gene calls are TRBV7-9 and TRBJ1-2; TRBD1 matches at 8 bases. The CDR3 is made up of 14 amino acids. CDR1 is SEHNR, CDR2 FQNEAQ, per germline (reference sequence). The V segment lost 2 bases and the J segment 3 bases; nucleotides outside the gene matches: 2. The CDR3 spells CASSLSDRDYGYTF. In DNA, the CDR3 is TGTGCCAGCAGCTTATCGGACAGGGACTATGGCTACACCTTC.

This clone appeared a few times. The genes are TRBV7-3 and TRBJ2-1, with TRBD2 as a possible D gene (5 bases). The CDR3 consists of 15 residues. Germline V gene data show CDR1 as SGHTA and CDR2 as FQGTGA. V shed 0 bases and J shed 10 bases, with 16 bases lying between them. The DNA of the CDR3 is TGTGCCAGCAGCTTAACTTCGTATTCGGGGAACGAGCAGTTCTTC. Its protein is CASSLTSYSGNEQFF.

DNA of the CDR3: TGTGCCAGCAGCGTAGTCCCAACCTCCGAGAACACTGAAGCTTTCTTT. This encodes CASSVVPTSENTEAFF. The rearrangement uses TRBV9 and TRBJ1-1; no reliable D call. This CDR3 contains 16 residues. CDR1 is SGDLS, CDR2 YYNGEE, per germline. V shed 0 bases and J shed 1 base, with 13 bases lying between them.

This clone was seen more than once but under ten times. The CDR3 spells CASSQGIIREGQETQYF. The CDR3 DNA reads as TGTGCCAGCAGCCAAGGGATCATACGGGAGGGCCAAGAGACCCAGTACTTC. The chain uses TRBV11-2 and TRBJ2-5; 8 nucleotides agree with TRBD2. Germline loops: CDR1 SGHAT, CDR2 FQNNGV. The trim removed 5 bases at V and 1 base at J, leaving 12 bases unmatched. The CDR3 consists of 17 residues.

This clone was detected only a few times. The J gene is TRBJ1-2, the V gene TRBV18; D might be TRBD1 (5 bases). The CDR3 sequence is 16 residues long. Trimming stripped 3 bases from V and 4 bases from J, with 18 bases between. CDR1 KGHSH and CDR2 LQKENI come from the germline V gene. The CDR3 region is CASSPRIVPGGYGYTF. As DNA, the CDR3 is TGTGCCAGCTCACCCCGCATCGTGCCCGGGGGCTATGGCTACACCTTC.

This clone was counted a few times. The chain links TRBV9 to TRBJ1-5; possibly TRBD1 for D (5 bases). Germline loops: CDR1 SGDLS, CDR2 YYNGEE. This CDR3 is 15 amino acids long. V shed 3 bases and J shed 3 bases, with 13 bases lying between them. CDR3 sequence (DNA): TGTGCCAGCAGCGGCCGGGACGGCCTCAATCAGCCCCAGCATTTT. Translating it yields CASSGRDGLNQPQHF.

This clone was detected once. The chain uses TRBV25-1 and TRBJ2-4; TRBD2 might be the D (6 bases). Per the germline V gene, CDR1 is MGHDK and CDR2 is SYGVNS. The CDR3 extends over 13 amino acids. The CDR3 bases are TGTGTCCAGGATCCGGGAGTCAAAAACATTCAGTACTTC. This translates into CVQDPGVKNIQYF.

A few counts support this clone. The CDR3 loop reads CASSLRKGYLRRFF. The CDR3 DNA reads TGCGCCAGCAGCTTAAGGAAAGGATATCTTCGGAGGTTCTTC. This chain joins TRBV5-1 and TRBJ2-1; D not resolved. The CDR3 has 14 residues. Trimming pared 2 bases from V and 15 bases from J, leaving 21 bases between. Per the germline V gene, CDR1 is SGHRS and CDR2 is YFSETQ. The variable domain in full, completed from reference TRBV5-1 and TRBJ2-1, reads KAGVTQTPRYLIKTRGQQVTLSCSPISGHRSVSWYQQTPGQGLQFLFEYFSETQRNKGNFPGRFSGRQFSNSRSEMNVSTLELGDSALYLCASSLRKGYLRRFFGPGTRLTVL.

The chain joins TRBV29-1 to TRBJ2-7; 9 nucleotides match TRBD1. The CDR3 spans 14 residues. Trimming cost V 6 bases and J 12 bases; bases outside gene matches: 18. The V gene's germline CDR1 is SQVTM and CDR2 ANQGSEA. This chain's CDR3 is CSVPRTGALPFRYF. The CDR3 DNA sequence: TGCAGCGTCCCCCGGACAGGGGCCTTACCATTTCGGTACTTC.

The rearrangement joins TRBV7-2 to TRBJ1-2; D gene unclear. From germline, CDR1 is SGHTA and CDR2 FQGNSA. The CDR3 is 15 residues long. Trimming cost V 2 bases and J 4 bases, with 14 bases left between them. CDR3 DNA: TGTGCCAGCAGCTTACCGCCACCGAATCTCTATGGCTACACCTTC. This sequence encodes CASSLPPPNLYGYTF.

This clone was recorded a few times. The V gene is TRBV19, the J gene TRBJ2-7, with D perhaps matching TRBD1 (6 bases). The CDR3 loop spans 17 amino acids. V lost 9 bases, J lost 0 bases, and 24 bases lay in between. The germline gives CDR1 LNHDA, CDR2 SQIVND (reference sequence). The CDR3 spells CARTRGAYQRSSYEQYF. Here the CDR3 DNA reads TGTGCCAGAACCAGGGGCGCGTACCAACGTAGCTCCTACGAGCAGTACTTC.

This clone was detected a few times. The rearrangement links TRBV27 to TRBJ2-1; 8 bases are a match to TRBD2. This CDR3 has 16 residues. J gave up 0 bases and V 4 bases, and 5 bases lay outside the gene matches. Germline CDR1 MNHEY, CDR2 SMNVEV (reference sequence). The CDR3 spells CASSSAGTSSYNEQFF. CDR3 bases: TGTGCCAGCAGTTCCGCCGGGACTAGCTCCTACAATGAGCAGTTCTTC.

In its sample, this clone ranks as medium-sized (0.01 to 0.1%). The V and J genes are TRBV27 and TRBJ2-1; D ambiguous. Germline lookup yields CDR1 MNHEY and CDR2 SMNVEV (reference sequence). V was clipped by 2 bases and J by 6 bases, with 8 bases between them. This CDR3 spans 13 amino acids. For the CDR3, the DNA is TGTGCCAGCAGTTTAAATCTCCGCAATGAGCAGTTCTTC. As protein: CASSLNLRNEQFF.

The genes are TRBV30 and TRBJ2-1; 10 nucleotides line up with TRBD2. With 0 bases clipped from V and 4 bases from J, the junction kept 3 bases outside the gene matches. Germline V gene sequence: CDR1 GTSNPN, CDR2 SVGIG (reference sequence). The CDR3 totals 15 residues. CDR3 sequence: CAWSVGTSVYNEQFF. CDR3 nucleotides: TGTGCCTGGAGTGTCGGGACTAGCGTGTACAATGAGCAGTTCTTC.

For this clone: Just one base apart from a much larger clone, this may be a read error. The chain uses TRBV30 and TRBJ1-1; no definite D call. Trimming pared 0 bases from V and 10 bases from J, leaving 9 bases between. CDR1 and CDR2 (germline): GTSNPN, SVGIG (reference sequence). The CDR3 covers 11 residues. CDR3 in DNA: TGTGCCTGGAGTGTAGAGAGCTTAGCTTTCTTT. Translation gives CAWSVESLAFF.

V gene TRBV9 combines with J gene TRBJ1-4; no definite D call. V lost 2 bases, J lost 4 bases, and 6 bases lay in between. The CDR3 has 13 residues. The germline CDR1 and CDR2 sequences are SGDLS and YYNGEE. CDR3 sequence: CASSVSSNEKLFF. CDR3 nucleotide sequence: TGTGCCAGCAGCGTTAGCAGTAATGAAAAACTGTTTTTT.

This chain links TRBV9 with TRBJ2-6; 14 bases are shared with TRBD2. V gave up 4 bases and J gave up 7 bases; unmatched junction bases: 10. This CDR3 is 18 amino acids long. Germline assignment: CDR1 SGDLS and CDR2 YYNGEE. The CDR3 protein is CASSSTSGRAPGANVLTF. The CDR3 DNA is TGTGCCAGCAGCTCGACTAGCGGGAGGGCTCCGGGTGCCAACGTCCTGACTTTC.